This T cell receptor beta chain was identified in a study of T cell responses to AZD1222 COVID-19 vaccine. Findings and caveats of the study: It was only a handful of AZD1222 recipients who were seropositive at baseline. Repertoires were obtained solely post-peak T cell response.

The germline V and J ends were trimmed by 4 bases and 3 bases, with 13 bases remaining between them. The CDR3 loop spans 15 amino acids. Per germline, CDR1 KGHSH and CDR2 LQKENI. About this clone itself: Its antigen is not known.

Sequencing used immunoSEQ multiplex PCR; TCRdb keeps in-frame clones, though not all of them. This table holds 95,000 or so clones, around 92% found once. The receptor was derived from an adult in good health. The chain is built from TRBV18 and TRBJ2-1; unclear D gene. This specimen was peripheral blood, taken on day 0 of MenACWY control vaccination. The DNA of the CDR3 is TGTGCCAGCTCACAAAGCCAAGGTGGCTACAATGAGCAGTTCTTC. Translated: CASSQSQGGYNEQFF.